A selection of T cell receptor beta chains follows, all from one sample in a study of T cell repertoires in cytomegalovirus infection. TCRdb reprocessed the reads with MiXCR, giving one entry per CDR3 protein. The repertoire includes about 680,000 distinct CDR3 sequences, 20% to 25% of them detected once, and under 8.5% sits in the top ten. Sequenced material: CD8+ T cells from PBMCs. The receptors derive from a human donor in good health (CMV status not recorded). Some clones in this sample may be carry-over from other donors' samples. The CDR3 runs from the conserved cysteine through the conserved F or W. A D gene is named only where the DNA matches it firmly. Rows may omit the clone size; those that give it use once, few, many or a size class.

clone size	V gene	D gene	J gene	CDR3 DNA	CDR3 protein
many	TRBV7-8	.	TRBJ2-7	TGTGCCAGCAGCTTAATATTCAGGGACGAGCAGTACTTC	CASSLIFRDEQYF
.	TRBV5-6	.	TRBJ1-1	TGTGTCAGCAGCTACCTTCCAGAGGACACTGAAGCTTTCTTT	CVSSYLPEDTEAFF
few	TRBV6-5	.	TRBJ1-1	TGTGCCAGCAGTTTGACAGGTGGCACGAACACTGAAGCTTTCTTT	CASSLTGGTNTEAFF
.	TRBV20-1	TRBD2	TRBJ2-1	TGCAGTGCGCGCGAGCGGGGGGCCCGCTCCTACAATGAGCAGTTCTTC	CSARERGARSYNEQFF
few	TRBV25-1	.	TRBJ2-5	TGTGCCAGCAGTGTCCCCGGTGGAGCCCAGTACTTC	CASSVPGGAQYF
few	TRBV7-9	.	TRBJ2-1	TGTGCCAGCAGCTTAGACCAGTATGAGCAGTTCTTC	CASSLDQYEQFF
.	TRBV25-1	TRBD2	TRBJ2-7	TGTGCCAGCAGTGAAGTAACTAGCGGGGGCTTCGAGCAGTACTTC	CASSEVTSGGFEQYF
many	TRBV28	TRBD1	TRBJ1-5	TGTGCCAGCACCCAGGGGGCAAGCAATCAGCCCCAGCATTTT	CASTQGASNQPQHF
few	TRBV19	.	TRBJ2-7	TGTGCCACCCTCGTCGTCGGTCAGGACGGAATCTACGAGCAGTACTTC	CATLVVGQDGIYEQYF
few	TRBV12-3/TRBV12-4	.	TRBJ1-1	TGTGCCAGCAGCCTGGGACTGACGAACACTGAAGCTTTCTTT	CASSLGLTNTEAFF
.	TRBV29-1	.	TRBJ1-2	TGCAGCACCCGGGGCACCGAGAACTATGGCTACACCTTC	CSTRGTENYGYTF
.	TRBV13	.	TRBJ2-7	TGTGCCAGCAGCACAGTGGATGGGGGGTCCTACGAGCAGTACTTC	CASSTVDGGSYEQYF
.	TRBV18	.	TRBJ2-1	TGTGCCAGCTCACCAGGAGGGGTCGATGAGCAGTTCTTC	CASSPGGVDEQFF
.	TRBV5-5	.	TRBJ1-4	TGTGCCAGCAGCTCCCGAGGGCAGACTAATGAAAAACTGTTTTTT	CASSSRGQTNEKLFF
few	TRBV7-9	.	TRBJ2-1	TGTGCCAGCAGCCCGGAGACCGACAGGGAGGGATCCTACAATGAGCAGTTCTTC	CASSPETDREGSYNEQFF
few	TRBV12-3/TRBV12-4	.	TRBJ1-1	TGTGCCAGCAGTTTCGAAAGTCTGTCTCCTGAAGCTTTCTTT	CASSFESLSPEAFF
many	TRBV7-9	.	TRBJ2-5	TGTGCCAGCAGCTTAGTACAGTTTCGGGAGACCCAGTACTTC	CASSLVQFRETQYF
.	TRBV5-5	TRBD1	TRBJ2-1	TGTGCCAGCAGCAAGGATCCGGGACAGGGTCCTTACAATGAGCAGTTCTTC	CASSKDPGQGPYNEQFF
.	TRBV27	TRBD1	TRBJ1-2	TGTGCCAGCAGTTTGGCAGGGGGCATGTATGGCTACACCTTC	CASSLAGGMYGYTF
.	TRBV27	.	TRBJ2-6	TGTGCCAGCAGTTCAGGGTTAAGGACCTCTGGGGCCAACGTCCTGACTTTC	CASSSGLRTSGANVLTF
many	TRBV7-3	TRBD1	TRBJ2-1	TGTGCCAGCAGCTCACCCGGGACAGGGAACCCCGGGGATGAGCAGTTCTTC	CASSSPGTGNPGDEQFF
few	TRBV20-1	TRBD2	TRBJ2-3	TGCAGTGCTAGAGCTGGTCTAGCGGGATCCACAGATACGCAGTATTTT	CSARAGLAGSTDTQYF
.	TRBV27	.	TRBJ2-1	TGTGCCAGTTGGAAGGGCTCCTACAATGAGCAGTTCTTC	CASWKGSYNEQFF
few	TRBV12-3/TRBV12-4	TRBD2	TRBJ2-3	TGTGCCAGCAGTTTCGTAGCGGGGAATAGCACAGATACGCAGTATTTT	CASSFVAGNSTDTQYF
many	TRBV7-6	TRBD2	TRBJ2-1	TGTGCCAGCAGCTTAGCTAGCGGGGGGTCTTCCTACAATGAGCAGTTCTTC	CASSLASGGSSYNEQFF
.	TRBV7-4	TRBD1	TRBJ2-3	TGTGCCAGCAGCATACGACAGGGAACCACAGATACGCAGTATTTT	CASSIRQGTTDTQYF
few	TRBV6-5	.	TRBJ2-7	TGTGCCAGCAGTTACTGGGCAGGGACTGCATCGGAAGAGCAGTACTTC	CASSYWAGTASEEQYF
many	TRBV7-2	.	TRBJ2-1	TGTGCCAGCAGCTTAGAAGGGCGGGGGCGCTCCTACAATGAGCAGTTCTTC	CASSLEGRGRSYNEQFF
few	TRBV28	.	TRBJ1-6	TGTGCCAGCAGGACCACGGGGTCACCCCTCCACTTT	CASRTTGSPLHF
.	TRBV7-2	.	TRBJ1-5	TGTGCCAGCAGCTTAGAGGCAGGTTCAAGTCAGCTCCAGCATTTT	CASSLEAGSSQLQHF
many	TRBV7-9	TRBD1	TRBJ2-5	TGTGCCAGCACCAGGGGGAGTTCCCAGTACTTC	CASTRGSSQYF
few	TRBV24-1	TRBD1	TRBJ2-1	TGTGCCACCAGTGACGGGACAGGGGGCTTGGATGAGCAGTTCTTC	CATSDGTGGLDEQFF
many	TRBV12-3/TRBV12-4	TRBD2	TRBJ2-1	TGTGCCAGCAGTTTACCGGGACTAGCAGCAATAAGTGAGCAGTTCTTC	CASSLPGLAAISEQFF
few	TRBV6-5	TRBD2	TRBJ2-5	TGTGCCAGCAGTTCCGCTCCTAGCGGAGAAGAGACCCAGTACTTC	CASSSAPSGEETQYF
.	TRBV25-1	.	TRBJ1-4	TGTGCCAGCCGTGGCCAGGGTAGTCGAGAAAAACTGTTTTTT	CASRGQGSREKLFF
few	TRBV20-1	.	TRBJ2-2	TGCAGTGCTAGGAACCGGACTACACACACCGGGGAGCTGTTTTTT	CSARNRTTHTGELFF
.	TRBV12-3/TRBV12-4	TRBD1	TRBJ1-1	TGTGCCAGCAGCCCCATCCTACCGACAGGGGGCGGAGTAATAACTGAAGCTTTCTTT	CASSPILPTGGGVITEAFF
few	TRBV2	.	TRBJ2-1	TGTGCCAGCAATGGGGACACGAGCTCCTACAATGAGCAGTTCTTC	CASNGDTSSYNEQFF
few	TRBV12-3/TRBV12-4	TRBD1	TRBJ2-1	TGTGCCAGCAGTTTTGACAGGGCCTCCTACAATGAGCAGTTCTTC	CASSFDRASYNEQFF
few	TRBV5-6	TRBD2	TRBJ2-1	TGTGCCAGCAGCCGTTCGGGGGGAAGCAATGAGCAGTTCTTC	CASSRSGGSNEQFF
.	TRBV7-8	.	TRBJ1-1	TGTGCCAGCAGCCATCCCGGGCCTAAAGCCCCTGAAGCTTTCTTT	CASSHPGPKAPEAFF
many	TRBV12-3/TRBV12-4	.	TRBJ1-3	TGTGCCAGCAGCCCCCTCCTAGTCAACTCTGGAAACACCATATATTTT	CASSPLLVNSGNTIYF
.	TRBV19	.	TRBJ1-1	TGTGCCAGTACCCCATCCAAGGGGCGGGAAAAAGCTTTCTTT	CASTPSKGREKAFF
.	TRBV20-1	.	TRBJ2-3	TGCAGTGCTAGAGATCTGGGTAGCAGTCATACGCAGTATTTT	CSARDLGSSHTQYF
many	TRBV12-3/TRBV12-4	TRBD2	TRBJ2-7	TGTGCCAGCAGTTACGGGGGGGCCTTCTACGAGCAGTACTTC	CASSYGGAFYEQYF
many	TRBV7-4	.	TRBJ1-1	TGTGCCAGCAGCTTTAGGGGCTGCCGGCCCAACACTGAAGCTTTCTTT	CASSFRGCRPNTEAFF
many	TRBV28	.	TRBJ2-5	TGTGCCAGCAGTTTAAGGGGGGACCACCAAGAGACCCAGTACTTC	CASSLRGDHQETQYF
.	TRBV29-1	.	TRBJ1-1	TGCAGCGTTGAAACTTACAGGGTTAGGAACACTGAAGCTTTCTTT	CSVETYRVRNTEAFF
few	TRBV19	.	TRBJ1-5	TGTGCCAGTTCCCCAGGGGTCTTTAGCAATCAGCCCCAGCATTTT	CASSPGVFSNQPQHF
.	TRBV25-1	.	TRBJ1-2	TGTGCCAGCAGTGAATATTTTACAGGGTCAAATTATGGCTACACCTTC	CASSEYFTGSNYGYTF
many	TRBV7-2	.	TRBJ2-1	TGTGCCAGCAGCTTTGATACCGGGACAATCCCCTACAATGAGCAGTTCTTC	CASSFDTGTIPYNEQFF
.	TRBV14	.	TRBJ2-5	TGTGCCAGCAGTCCCCGTGAGACCTTGGGAGAGACCCAGTACTTC	CASSPRETLGETQYF
.	TRBV13	.	TRBJ1-4	TGTGCCAGCAGCTTAGCGGGAAAACATAATGAAAAACTGTTTTTT	CASSLAGKHNEKLFF
many	TRBV6-1	TRBD2	TRBJ2-2	TGTGCCAGCAGGGCGGGGGGACAGAACACCGGGGAGCTGTTTTTT	CASRAGGQNTGELFF